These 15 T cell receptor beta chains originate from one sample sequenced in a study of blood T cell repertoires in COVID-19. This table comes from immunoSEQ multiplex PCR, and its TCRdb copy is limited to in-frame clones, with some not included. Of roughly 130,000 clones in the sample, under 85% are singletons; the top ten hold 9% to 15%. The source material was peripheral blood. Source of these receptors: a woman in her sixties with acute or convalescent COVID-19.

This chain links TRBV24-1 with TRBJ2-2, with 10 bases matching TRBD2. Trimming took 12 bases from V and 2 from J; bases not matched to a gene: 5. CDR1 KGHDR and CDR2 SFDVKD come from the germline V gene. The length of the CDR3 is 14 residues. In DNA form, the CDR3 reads TGTGCCGCTAGCGGGGGAGGAAACACCGGGGAGCTGTTTTTT. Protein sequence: CAASGGGNTGELFF.

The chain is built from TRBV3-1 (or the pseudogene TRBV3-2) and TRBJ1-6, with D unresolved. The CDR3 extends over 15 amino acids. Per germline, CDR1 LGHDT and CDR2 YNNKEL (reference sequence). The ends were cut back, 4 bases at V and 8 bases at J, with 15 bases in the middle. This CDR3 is CASSLPGTGDSPLHF. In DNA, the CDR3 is TGTGCCAGCAGCCTTCCTGGAACCGGAGATTCACCCCTCCACTTT.

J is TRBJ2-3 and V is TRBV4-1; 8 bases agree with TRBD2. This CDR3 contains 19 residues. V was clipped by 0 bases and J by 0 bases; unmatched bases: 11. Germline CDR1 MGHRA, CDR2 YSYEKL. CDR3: CASSQDGNSGAPSTDTQYF. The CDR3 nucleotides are TGCGCCAGCAGCCAAGATGGAAATAGCGGGGCACCTAGCACAGATACGCAGTATTTT.

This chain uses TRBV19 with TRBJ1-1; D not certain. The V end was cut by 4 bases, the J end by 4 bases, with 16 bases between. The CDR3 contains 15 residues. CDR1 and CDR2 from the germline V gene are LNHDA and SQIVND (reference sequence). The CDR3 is CASSTIGRRGTEAFF. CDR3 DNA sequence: TGTGCCAGTAGTACGATCGGCCGGAGAGGCACTGAAGCTTTCTTT.

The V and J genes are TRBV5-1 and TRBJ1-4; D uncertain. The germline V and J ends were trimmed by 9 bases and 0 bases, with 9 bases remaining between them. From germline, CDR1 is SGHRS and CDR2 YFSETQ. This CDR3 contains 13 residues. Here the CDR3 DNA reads TGCGCCACCACCAGCGCAACTAATGAAAAACTGTTTTTT. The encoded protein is CATTSATNEKLFF. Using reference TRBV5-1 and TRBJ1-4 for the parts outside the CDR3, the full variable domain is KAGVTQTPRYLIKTRGQQVTLSCSPISGHRSVSWYQQTPGQGLQFLFEYFSETQRNKGNFPGRFSGRQFSNSRSEMNVSTLELGDSALYLCATTSATNEKLFFGSGTQLSVL.

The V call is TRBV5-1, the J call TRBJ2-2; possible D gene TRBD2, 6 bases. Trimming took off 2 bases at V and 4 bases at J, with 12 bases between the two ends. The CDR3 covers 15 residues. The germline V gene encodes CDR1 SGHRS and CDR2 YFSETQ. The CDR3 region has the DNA TGCGCCAGCAGCTTACTCGGGGGTGGCACCGGGGAGCTGTTTTTT. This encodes CASSLLGGGTGELFF.

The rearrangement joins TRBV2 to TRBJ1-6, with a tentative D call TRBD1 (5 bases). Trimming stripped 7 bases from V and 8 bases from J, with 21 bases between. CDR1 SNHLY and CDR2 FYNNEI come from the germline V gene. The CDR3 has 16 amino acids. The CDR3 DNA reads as TGTGCCAGCACCGATGGGGGAGGGTCCGTGTATTCACCCCTCCACTTT. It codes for CASTDGGGSVYSPLHF. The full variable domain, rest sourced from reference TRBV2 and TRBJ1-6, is EPEVTQTPSHQVTQMGQEVILRCVPISNHLYFYWYRQILGQKVEFLVSFYNNEISEKSEIFDDQFSVERPDGSNFTLKIRSTKLEDSAMYFCASTDGGGSVYSPLHFGNGTRLTVT.

The CDR3 DNA is TGTGCCACCGGGGGGAGCGGCAACACAGATACGCAGTATTTT. The encoded protein is CATGGSGNTDTQYF. The chain recombines TRBV24-1 with TRBJ2-3, with D maybe TRBD2 (6 bases). The length of the CDR3 is 14 residues. The germline V and J ends were trimmed by 9 bases and 2 bases, with 14 bases remaining between them. Germline assignment: CDR1 KGHDR and CDR2 SFDVKD.

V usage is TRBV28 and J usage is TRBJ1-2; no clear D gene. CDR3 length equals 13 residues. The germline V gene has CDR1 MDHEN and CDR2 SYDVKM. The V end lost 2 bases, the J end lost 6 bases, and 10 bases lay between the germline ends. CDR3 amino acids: CASSLTGEDGYTF. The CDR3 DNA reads TGTGCCAGCAGTTTAACTGGGGAGGATGGCTACACCTTC.

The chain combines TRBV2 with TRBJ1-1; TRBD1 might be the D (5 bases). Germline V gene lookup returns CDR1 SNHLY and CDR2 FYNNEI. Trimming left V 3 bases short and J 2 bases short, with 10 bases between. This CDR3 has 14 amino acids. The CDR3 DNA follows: TGTGCCAGCAGTGATCCGACAGCAAACACTGAAGCTTTCTTT. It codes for CASSDPTANTEAFF.

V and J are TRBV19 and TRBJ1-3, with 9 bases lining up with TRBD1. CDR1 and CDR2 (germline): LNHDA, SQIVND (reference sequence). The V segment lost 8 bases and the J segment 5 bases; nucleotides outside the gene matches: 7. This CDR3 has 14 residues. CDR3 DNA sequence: TGTGCCAGTGGGTTGGGGACAGGGAGAAACACCATATATTTT. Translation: CASGLGTGRNTIYF.

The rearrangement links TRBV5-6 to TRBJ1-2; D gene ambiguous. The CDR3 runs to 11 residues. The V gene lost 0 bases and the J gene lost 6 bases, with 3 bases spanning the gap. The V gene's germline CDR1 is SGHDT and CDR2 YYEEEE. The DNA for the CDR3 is TGTGCCAGCAGCTTGGCTGATGGCTACACCTTC. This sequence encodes CASSLADGYTF.

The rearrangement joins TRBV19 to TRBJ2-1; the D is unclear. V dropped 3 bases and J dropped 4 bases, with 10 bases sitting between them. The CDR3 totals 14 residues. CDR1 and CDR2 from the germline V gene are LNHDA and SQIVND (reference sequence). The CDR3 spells CASSISRKYNEQFF. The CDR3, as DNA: TGTGCCAGTAGTATCTCCAGAAAATACAATGAGCAGTTCTTC.

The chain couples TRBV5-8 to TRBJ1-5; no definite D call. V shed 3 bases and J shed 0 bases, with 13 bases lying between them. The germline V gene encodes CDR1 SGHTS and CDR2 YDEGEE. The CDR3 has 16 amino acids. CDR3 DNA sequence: TGTGCCAGCAGCTCCATTTCGGGTACTAGCAATCAGCCCCAGCATTTT. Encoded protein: CASSSISGTSNQPQHF.

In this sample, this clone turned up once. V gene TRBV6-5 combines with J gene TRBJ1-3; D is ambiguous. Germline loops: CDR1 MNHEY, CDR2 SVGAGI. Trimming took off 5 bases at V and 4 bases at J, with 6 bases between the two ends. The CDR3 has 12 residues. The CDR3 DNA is TGTGCCAGCAGTCCCTTCGGAAACACCATATATTTT. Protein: CASSPFGNTIYF.